This TCR beta chain was identified during a study of T-cell memory formation after mild COVID-19. Study-wide findings and caveats: In second-wave clones peaking day 37, SARS-CoV-2 specificity remained unconfirmed. The appearance of some responding clones in pre-infection memory suggested that cross-reactive memory joined.

In TCRdb, the 5' RACE reads were re-called with MiXCR into one record per CDR3 protein. The sample has under 450,000 distinct CDR3 sequences, 20% to 25% seen once. There are a few counts of this clonotype. Its antigen remains unidentified. Germline V gene sequence: CDR1 DFQATT, CDR2 SNEGSKA (reference sequence). The CDR3 is made up of 15 amino acids. V lost 6 bases to trimming and J lost 6 bases; unmatched junction nucleotides: 8. The sequence came from a man aged 18-30 years who had mild COVID-19 (a few samples of this study predate the infection). Cell type and time point are not known. Sequenced: PBMCs or a T cell subset sorted from them (not recorded which). The V call is TRBV20-1, the J call TRBJ2-2; TRBD1 matches at 12 bases. CDR3 in amino acids: CSALLGQGASGELFF. For the CDR3, the DNA is TGCAGTGCCCTATTGGGACAGGGGGCATCCGGGGAGCTGTTTTTT.